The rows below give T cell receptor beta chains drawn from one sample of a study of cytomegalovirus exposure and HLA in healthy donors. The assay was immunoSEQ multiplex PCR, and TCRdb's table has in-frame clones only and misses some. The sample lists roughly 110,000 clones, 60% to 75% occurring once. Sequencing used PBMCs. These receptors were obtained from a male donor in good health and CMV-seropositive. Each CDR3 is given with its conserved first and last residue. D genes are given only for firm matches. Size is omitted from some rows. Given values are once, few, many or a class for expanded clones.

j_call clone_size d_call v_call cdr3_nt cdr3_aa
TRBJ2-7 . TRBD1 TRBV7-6 TGTGCCAGCAGCCACGATACGGGACAGGGAAGGTCCGAGCAGTACTTC CASSHDTGQGRSEQYF
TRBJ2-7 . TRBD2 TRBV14 TGTGCCAGCAGCCCCACTCGGGGGCGGGGGGGTTACGAGCAGTACTTC CASSPTRGRGGYEQYF
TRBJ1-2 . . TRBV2 TGTGCCAGCAACTACGGGGGGGCGGACTATGGCTACCCCTTC CASNYGGADYGYPF
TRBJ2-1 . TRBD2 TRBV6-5 TGTGCCAGCGGTCGGCTAGCGGACTCCTACAATGAGCAGTTCTTC CASGRLADSYNEQFF
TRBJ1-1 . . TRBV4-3 TGCGCCAGCAGCCTTAAGGGGTCCACTGAAGCTTTCTTT CASSLKGSTEAFF
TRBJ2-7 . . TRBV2 TGTGCCAGCACCCAAGTCCAGGGGCGCGAGCAGTACTTC CASTQVQGREQYF
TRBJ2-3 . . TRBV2 TGTGCCAGCAGCGCCATCGGTGGGAGTTTAACAGATACGCAGTATTTT CASSAIGGSLTDTQYF
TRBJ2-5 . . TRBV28 TGTGCCAGCAGTTCAGGAGAGACCCAGTACTTC CASSSGETQYF
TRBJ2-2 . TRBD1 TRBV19 TGTGCCAGTCCAAAAGACGGGACAGGGGGGGAGCTGTTTTTT CASPKDGTGGELFF
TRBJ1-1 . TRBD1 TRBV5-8 TGTGCCAGCAGCTTGGCGGGACAGGGGGCCCTCACTGAAGCTTTCTTT CASSLAGQGALTEAFF
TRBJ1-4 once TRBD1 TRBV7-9 TGTGCCAGCAGCTTCCACAGGGGAGGTGAAAAACTGTTTTTT CASSFHRGGEKLFF
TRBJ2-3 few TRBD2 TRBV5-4 TGTGCCAGCAGGACCGGGACTAGCGGTCTCACAGATACGCAGTATTTT CASRTGTSGLTDTQYF
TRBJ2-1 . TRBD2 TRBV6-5 TGTGCCAGCAAGCGGGGCTACAATGAGCAGTTCTTC CASKRGYNEQFF
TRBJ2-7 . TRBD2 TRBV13 TGTGCCAGCAGCTTGCCCGGCGGGGGTAGCTCCTACGAGCAGTACTTC CASSLPGGGSSYEQYF
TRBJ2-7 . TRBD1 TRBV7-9 TGTGCCAGCAGCTCCGACAGGGGAGTGGGCGAGCAGTACTTC CASSSDRGVGEQYF
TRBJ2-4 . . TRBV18 TGTGCCAGCTCACCCACCGGGACATCGAACATTCAGTACTTC CASSPTGTSNIQYF
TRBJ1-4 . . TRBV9 TGTGCCAGCAGCAACTACGGTGGCCGGGGAGAAAAACTGTTTTTT CASSNYGGRGEKLFF
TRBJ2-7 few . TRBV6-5 TGTGCCAGCAGTGGTCCGGGTCTCTACGAGCAGTACTTC CASSGPGLYEQYF
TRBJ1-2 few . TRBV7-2 TGTGCCAGCAGTCAACAGGGCCGTGGCTACACCTTC CASSQQGRGYTF
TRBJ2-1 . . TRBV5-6 TGTGCCAGCAGCTTCTCGGAGGGACCCCCCGGAGGCTCCTACAATGAGCAGTTCTTC CASSFSEGPPGGSYNEQFF
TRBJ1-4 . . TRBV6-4 TGTGCCAGCAGTGACGGGGGGAGAGCAACTAATGAAAAACTGTTTTTT CASSDGGRATNEKLFF
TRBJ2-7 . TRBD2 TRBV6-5 TGTGCCAGCATCCCCGGAGGAGCGGGAGTCTACGAGCAGTACTTC CASIPGGAGVYEQYF
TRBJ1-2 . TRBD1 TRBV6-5 TGTGCCAGCAGTCCTGGACAGGTTAACTATGGCTACACCTTC CASSPGQVNYGYTF
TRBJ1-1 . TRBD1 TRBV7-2 TGTGCCAGCAGCTTCCGACAGGGCCGGAACACTGAAGCTTTCTTT CASSFRQGRNTEAFF
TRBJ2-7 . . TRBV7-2 TGTGCCAGCAGCTTAGCCAGATACTACGAGCAGTACTTC CASSLARYYEQYF
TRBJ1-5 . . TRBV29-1 TGCAGCGTAGCAGTGGGGGGAACTCAAAATCAGCCCCAGCATTTT CSVAVGGTQNQPQHF
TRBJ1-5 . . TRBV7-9 TGTGCCAGCAGCTTAGGGGACCAGGGGAGGGACAATCAGCCCCAGCATTTT CASSLGDQGRDNQPQHF
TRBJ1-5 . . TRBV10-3 TGTGCCATCAGCAAGGGGAATAGCAATCAGCCCCAGCATTTT CAISKGNSNQPQHF
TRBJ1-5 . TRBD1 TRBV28 TGTGCCAGCGGGGACAGGGGGATGCGCAATCAGCCCCAGCATTTT CASGDRGMRNQPQHF
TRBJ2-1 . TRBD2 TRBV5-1 TGCGCCAGCAGCCCTGGACTAGCGGGAGGGGTGGGCAATGAGCAGTTCTTC CASSPGLAGGVGNEQFF
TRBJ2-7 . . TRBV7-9 TGTGCCAGCGGGAGGGGGGAGACCTACGAGCAGTACTTC CASGRGETYEQYF